The T cell receptor beta chain described here comes from a study of glioma-infiltrating T cells. General observations from the study: Gliomas, especially low-grade, showed above-expected tissue-blood divergence; non-neoplastic patients showed below. Very few CDR3 sequences were shared between tissue and blood.

Using RNA template, CDR3s of TCR alpha and beta were amplified with iRepertoire arm-PCR. Tissue mRNA or PBMC total RNA, 100-400 ng, went into one-step reverse transcription and amplification. TCRdb used MiXCR to reprocess the multiplex PCR reads, holding one entry per CDR3 protein. The table includes approximately 140,000 distinct CDR3 sequences, about 25% detected once. Points on this clonotype: Its antigen is still unknown.

V dropped 6 bases and J dropped 7; count of bases not matched to a gene: 13. CDR1 is DFQATT and CDR2 is SNEGSKA in the germline V gene (reference sequence). This CDR3 is built from 14 residues. Sequencing was done on a sample of glioma tissue, nonneoplastic brain tissue, or PBMCs (not recorded which). The receptor's source is a human donor with low-grade glioma or glioblastoma, undergoing nonglioma brain surgery, or in good health (not recorded which). The chain couples TRBV20-1 to TRBJ1-2; 8 positions agree with TRBD1. CDR3 coding DNA: TGCAGTGCCAGGAAGGGGCAGGGGGCCCCTGGCTACACCTTC. The encoded protein is CSARKGQGAPGYTF.